The 27 T cell receptor beta chains listed next were all sequenced from one sample in a study of T cell responses to AZD1222 COVID-19 vaccine. The data were produced by immunoSEQ multiplex PCR, yet TCRdb's version contains in-frame clones alone and is incomplete. The repertoire has 100,000 or so clones, approximately 92% of them found once; the top ten carry about 40%. The sample in question was peripheral blood, obtained 28 days after the second AZD1222 dose. The receptors here all came from an adult who received the AZD1222 COVID-19 vaccine.

The V gene is TRBV7-9, the J gene TRBJ2-3; 16 bases line up with TRBD2. This CDR3 contains 18 residues. Germline CDR1 SEHNR, CDR2 FQNEAQ (reference sequence). Losses at the gene ends were 5 bases for V and 6 bases for J; bases not matched to a gene: 11. CDR3 bases: TGTGCCAGCAGCCCCCTCGTTGGGACTAGCGGGAGGGGGGATACGCAGTATTTT. Protein sequence: CASSPLVGTSGRGDTQYF.

This clone was seen a single time. The V call is TRBV18, the J call TRBJ2-3; D remains unclear. Germline V gene sequence: CDR1 KGHSH, CDR2 LQKENI. This CDR3 is built from 12 residues. V lost 2 bases to trimming and J lost 5 bases, with 5 bases between them. CDR3: CASSPSVDTQYF. DNA for the CDR3: TGTGCCAGCTCACCATCGGTAGATACGCAGTATTTT.

The chain carries TRBV30 and TRBJ2-2, with TRBD2 matching over 11 bases. V shed 4 bases, J shed 5 bases, and the junction held 15 bases outside the gene matches. This CDR3 comprises 18 residues. The germline CDR1 and CDR2 sequences are GTSNPN and SVGIG (reference sequence). CDR3 amino acids: CAWKRRLAGIGRTGELFF. The CDR3 coding sequence is TGTGCCTGGAAACGTAGACTAGCGGGAATAGGGAGAACCGGGGAGCTGTTTTTT. The variable domain in full, with the rest retrieved from reference TRBV30 and TRBJ2-2, is SQTIHQWPATLVQPVGSPLSLECTVEGTSNPNLYWYRQAAGRGLQLLFYSVGIGQISSEVPQNLSASRPQDRQFILSSKKLLLSDSGFYLCAWKRRLAGIGRTGELFFGEGSRLTVL.

The chain couples TRBV7-6 to TRBJ2-3; TRBD2 agrees at 8 bases. The V and J ends lost 5 bases and 2 bases, in that order; junction bases with no gene match: 12. Germline loops: CDR1 SGHVS, CDR2 FNYEAQ. This CDR3 has 17 residues. The CDR3 is CASSLSTGGRTTDTQYF. The CDR3 DNA is TGTGCCAGCAGCCTCTCTACTGGCGGGAGGACCACAGATACGCAGTATTTT. Using reference TRBV7-6 and TRBJ2-3 for the parts outside the CDR3, the full variable domain is GAGVSQSPRYKVTKRGQDVALRCDPISGHVSLYWYRQALGQGPEFLTYFNYEAQQDKSGLPNDRFSAERPEGSISTLTIQRTEQRDSAMYRCASSLSTGGRTTDTQYFGPGTRLTVL.

The rearrangement links TRBV7-9 to TRBJ2-3; TRBD1 aligns across 8 bases. The V gene end was trimmed by 6 bases and the J gene end by 3 bases; junction bases not matched to a gene: 5. This CDR3 region has 14 residues. CDR1 is SEHNR and CDR2 is FQNEAQ in the germline V gene (reference sequence). The CDR3 spells CASSRGQATDTQYF. The DNA for the CDR3 is TGTGCCAGCAGTCGGGGACAGGCGACAGATACGCAGTATTTT.

The J gene is TRBJ2-7, the V gene TRBV24-1; 7 nucleotides align to TRBD1. This CDR3 region has 13 residues. Unmatched junction bases numbered 5, after V lost 3 bases and J lost 7 bases. Germline V gene data show CDR1 as KGHDR and CDR2 as SFDVKD. CDR3 in DNA: TGTGCCACCAGTGATGTGCCAGGGGGAGAGCAGTACTTC. This encodes CATSDVPGGEQYF.

The count of this clone is one. The chain couples TRBV27 to TRBJ2-4, with TRBD1 identical over 9 bases. The CDR3 length is 16 residues. V shed 0 bases, J shed 7 bases, and the junction held 7 bases outside the gene matches. Germline-derived CDR1 and CDR2 are MNHEY and SMNVEV (reference sequence). The CDR3 DNA reads as TGTGCCAGCAGTTTATCAGGGACAGGGTGGAGGAACATTCAGTACTTC. Its protein is CASSLSGTGWRNIQYF.

This clone was counted a few times. V is TRBV7-2 and J is TRBJ2-5; 8 bases line up with TRBD2. Germline V gene lookup returns CDR1 SGHTA and CDR2 FQGNSA. The CDR3 runs to 14 residues. V was pared by 3 bases and J by 6 bases, with 6 bases of the junction left unmatched. The CDR3 nucleotides read TGTGCCAGCAGCTTTGATCAGCGGGGGAAGACCCAGTACTTC. Protein: CASSFDQRGKTQYF.

This clone was recorded only once. The chain recombines TRBV29-1 with TRBJ2-3, with D perhaps TRBD2 (6 bases). CDR3 length: 16 amino acids. V lost 3 bases, J lost 1 base, and 17 bases lay in between. The V gene's germline CDR1 is SQVTM and CDR2 ANQGSEA. This CDR3 is CSVEGFGGKGTDTQYF. CDR3 coding DNA: TGCAGCGTTGAGGGTTTTGGCGGGAAAGGCACAGATACGCAGTATTTT.

The chain combines TRBV19 with TRBJ2-7; D remains unclear. This CDR3 spans 15 amino acids. Germline V gene data show CDR1 as LNHDA and CDR2 as SQIVND (reference sequence). V was shortened by 2 bases and J by 3 bases, with 14 bases between the two germline ends. The CDR3 spells CASSINQDPIYEQYF. The CDR3 DNA reads TGTGCCAGTAGTATAAATCAGGACCCTATCTACGAGCAGTACTTC.

The chain employs TRBV30 and TRBJ2-1; TRBD2 agrees at 10 bases. With 8 bases clipped from V and 7 bases from J, the junction kept 5 bases outside the gene matches. In germline, CDR1 is GTSNPN, CDR2 SVGIG (reference sequence). The CDR3 spans 12 residues. The CDR3 sequence: CAQGLAPNEQFF. DNA for the CDR3: TGTGCCCAGGGACTAGCGCCGAATGAGCAGTTCTTC.

The chain carries TRBV6-2 or TRBV6-3 and TRBJ1-2, with TRBD1 identical over 8 bases. The CDR3 runs 17 residues. Trimming removed 2 bases from V and 1 base from J; junction bases left unmatched: 9. Germline V CDR1 and CDR2: MNHEY, SVGEGT. CDR3 in DNA: TGTGCCAGCAGTTACGCATCCGGGACAGGCCTTAACTATGGCTACACCTTC. It translates to CASSYASGTGLNYGYTF.

J is TRBJ2-2 and V is TRBV5-4; 9 nucleotides line up with TRBD2. The germline gives CDR1 SGHNT, CDR2 YYREEE (reference sequence). CDR3 length: 18 residues. V shed 0 bases and J 1 base; nucleotides not matched to a gene: 7. CDR3 bases: TGTGCCAGCAGCTTGGACCCGACTAGCGGCTTGAACACCGGGGAGCTGTTTTTT. This translates into CASSLDPTSGLNTGELFF. Drawing the rest from reference TRBV5-4 and TRBJ2-2, the complete variable domain is ETGVTQSPTHLIKTRGQQVTLRCSSQSGHNTVSWYQQALGQGPQFIFQYYREEENGRGNFPPRFSGLQFPNYSSELNVNALELDDSALYLCASSLDPTSGLNTGELFFGEGSRLTVL.

This sequence joins TRBV7-2 and TRBJ2-1; 8 bases map to TRBD2. CDR3 length: 16 amino acids. Germline loops: CDR1 SGHTA, CDR2 FQGNSA. With 11 bases clipped from V and 0 bases from J, the junction kept 12 bases outside the gene matches. The CDR3 loop reads CALSGTYLSSYNEQFF. Here the CDR3 DNA reads TGTGCCCTTAGCGGGACCTACCTAAGCTCCTACAATGAGCAGTTCTTC.

This sequence joins TRBV3-1 (or the pseudogene TRBV3-2) and TRBJ2-7; 10 bases map to TRBD1. The CDR3 runs to 15 residues. CDR1 LGHDT and CDR2 YNNKEL come from the germline V gene (reference sequence). V shed 4 bases and J 5 bases; nucleotides not matched to a gene: 8. CDR3 residues: CASSPMGQGHDEQYF. CDR3 sequence (DNA): TGTGCCAGCAGCCCTATGGGACAGGGGCACGACGAGCAGTACTTC.

The J gene is TRBJ2-1, the V gene TRBV10-2; D is ambiguous. Trimming removed 3 bases from V and 5 bases from J, with 11 bases in between. From germline, CDR1 is WSHSY and CDR2 SAAADI. This CDR3 comprises 14 residues. The CDR3 loop is CASSERLENNEQFF. The DNA of the CDR3 is TGCGCCAGCAGTGAACGGCTGGAAAACAATGAGCAGTTCTTC.

The chain combines TRBV3-1 (or the pseudogene TRBV3-2) with TRBJ1-6; perhaps TRBD1 as D (6 bases). Germline lookup yields CDR1 LGHDT and CDR2 YNNKEL (reference sequence). This CDR3 region has 13 residues. V dropped 1 base and J dropped 9 bases, with 7 bases sitting between them. CDR3 nucleotide sequence: TGTGCCAGCAGCCAAGCAGGGGTTTCACCCCTCCACTTT. Amino acids: CASSQAGVSPLHF.

This sequence joins TRBV25-1 and TRBJ1-4, with D tentatively TRBD1 (6 bases). Germline lookup yields CDR1 MGHDK and CDR2 SYGVNS. The CDR3 extends over 15 amino acids. The V and J ends lost 1 base and 7 bases respectively, with 13 bases between them. CDR3 sequence (DNA): TGTGCCAGCAGTGAATTGGGCGACAGGACTGAAAAACTGTTTTTT. Translating it yields CASSELGDRTEKLFF.

The V gene is TRBV19, the J gene TRBJ2-7, with TRBD2 as a possible D gene (5 bases). The CDR3 contains 14 residues. V was pared by 6 bases and J by 0 bases, with 12 bases between. CDR1 LNHDA and CDR2 SQIVND come from the germline V gene (reference sequence). Here the CDR3 reads CASRMKDSSYEQYF. The CDR3 DNA reads as TGTGCCAGTAGAATGAAGGACTCCTCCTACGAGCAGTACTTC.

This chain connects TRBV11-3 to TRBJ2-3; D may match TRBD1 or TRBD2 (5 bases each). V was shortened by 3 bases and J by 2 bases, with 12 bases between the two germline ends. CDR3 length: 15 amino acids. The germline V gene has CDR1 SGHNT and CDR2 YENEEA. CDR3 protein: CASSLGTSDTDTQYF. CDR3 nucleotides: TGTGCCAGCAGCTTGGGGACCAGCGACACAGATACGCAGTATTTT.

The chain uses TRBV10-2 and TRBJ2-2, with 9 positions matching TRBD2. The CDR3 spans 15 residues. Trimming cost V 6 bases and J 3 bases; bases outside gene matches: 5. Germline assignment: CDR1 WSHSY and CDR2 SAAADI. The CDR3, as DNA: TGCGCCAGCAGCTCGGGACTAGCTTACACCGGGGAGCTGTTTTTT. The encoded protein is CASSSGLAYTGELFF.

This chain links TRBV2 with TRBJ1-2; D not certain. The CDR3 sequence is 11 residues long. The germline V and J ends were trimmed by 7 bases and 7 bases, with 10 bases remaining between them. Germline V lookup: CDR1 SNHLY, CDR2 FYNNEI. The CDR3 reads CASKRGGGYTF. CDR3 bases: TGTGCCAGCAAGCGAGGAGGTGGCTACACCTTC. The full variable domain, its missing parts supplied by reference TRBV2 and TRBJ1-2, is EPEVTQTPSHQVTQMGQEVILRCVPISNHLYFYWYRQILGQKVEFLVSFYNNEISEKSEIFDDQFSVERPDGSNFTLKIRSTKLEDSAMYFCASKRGGGYTFGSGTRLTVV.

This chain uses TRBV27 with TRBJ2-1, with TRBD1 identical over 7 bases. This CDR3 spans 13 amino acids. Trimming removed 8 bases from V and 2 bases from J; junction bases left unmatched: 3. The germline CDR1 and CDR2 sequences are MNHEY and SMNVEV (reference sequence). The CDR3 DNA follows: TGTGCCAGCGGGGGACAGCCCTACAATGAGCAGTTCTTC. This encodes CASGGQPYNEQFF.

The sample holds one count of this clone. The J gene is TRBJ2-7, the V gene TRBV24-1; D call uncertain. Germline V gene lookup returns CDR1 KGHDR and CDR2 SFDVKD. This CDR3 is 13 amino acids long. V was pared by 1 base and J by 3 bases, with 6 bases between. CDR3 protein: CATSDLIGYEQYF. CDR3 DNA: TGTGCCACCAGTGATTTAATAGGCTACGAGCAGTACTTC.

The chain couples TRBV30 to TRBJ2-5; 11 bases map to TRBD1. Germline CDR1 GTSNPN, CDR2 SVGIG (reference sequence). Unmatched junction bases numbered 13, after V lost 5 bases and J lost 2 bases. This CDR3 spans 17 amino acids. This chain's CDR3 is CAWGGGRTGGFQETQYF. CDR3 in DNA: TGTGCCTGGGGCGGGGGCCGGACAGGGGGCTTTCAAGAGACCCAGTACTTC.

This clone was counted a single time. The chain carries TRBV11-2 and TRBJ2-5, with 11 positions matching TRBD2. The CDR3 is 16 residues long. CDR1 and CDR2 (germline): SGHAT, FQNNGV. J gave up 2 bases and V 5 bases, and 7 bases lay outside the gene matches. CDR3: CASSPGLAGRQETQYF. For the CDR3, the DNA is TGTGCCAGCAGCCCCGGACTAGCGGGCCGACAAGAGACCCAGTACTTC.

This clone was recorded once. The CDR3 region is CASSVVNSPRSEQFF. In nucleotides, the CDR3 is TGTGCCAGCAGCGTAGTTAATAGCCCCCGTTCTGAGCAGTTCTTC. The V and J genes are TRBV9 and TRBJ2-1; no reliable D call. The CDR3 runs 15 residues. Trimming cost V 0 bases and J 9 bases, with 16 bases left between them. CDR1 is SGDLS, CDR2 YYNGEE, per germline.